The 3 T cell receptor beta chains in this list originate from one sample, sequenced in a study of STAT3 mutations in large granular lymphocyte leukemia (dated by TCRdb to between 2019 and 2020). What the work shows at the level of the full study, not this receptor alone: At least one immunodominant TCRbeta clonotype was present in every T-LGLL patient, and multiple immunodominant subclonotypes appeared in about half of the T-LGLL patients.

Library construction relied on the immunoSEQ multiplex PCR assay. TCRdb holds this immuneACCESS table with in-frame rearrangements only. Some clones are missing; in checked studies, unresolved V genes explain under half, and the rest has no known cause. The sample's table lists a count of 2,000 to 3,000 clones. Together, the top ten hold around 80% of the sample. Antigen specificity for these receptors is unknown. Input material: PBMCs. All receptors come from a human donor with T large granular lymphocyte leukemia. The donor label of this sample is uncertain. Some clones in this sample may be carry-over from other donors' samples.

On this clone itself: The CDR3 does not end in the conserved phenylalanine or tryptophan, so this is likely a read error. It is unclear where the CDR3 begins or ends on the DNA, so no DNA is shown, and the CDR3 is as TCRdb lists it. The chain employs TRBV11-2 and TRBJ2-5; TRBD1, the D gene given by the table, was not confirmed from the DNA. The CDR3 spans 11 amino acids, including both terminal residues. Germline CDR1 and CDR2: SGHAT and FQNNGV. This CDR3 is CASSPLGVGET.

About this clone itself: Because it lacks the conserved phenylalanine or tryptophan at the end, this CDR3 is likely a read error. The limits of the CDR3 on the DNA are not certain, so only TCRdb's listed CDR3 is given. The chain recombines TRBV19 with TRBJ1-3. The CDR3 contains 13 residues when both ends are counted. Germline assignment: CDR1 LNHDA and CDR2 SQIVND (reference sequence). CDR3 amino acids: CASSSRVSFSGNT.

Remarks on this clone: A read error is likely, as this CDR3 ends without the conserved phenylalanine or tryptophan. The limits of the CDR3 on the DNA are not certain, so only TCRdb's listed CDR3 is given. The CDR3 protein is CASSQGLAGGNE. The chain links TRBV4-2 to TRBJ2-1; the table's D gene call, TRBD2, was not cross checked with the DNA. The CDR3 numbers 12 amino acids, ends counted. Looked up from germline, CDR1 is LGHNA and CDR2 is YNFKEQ.